This T cell receptor beta chain is drawn from a study of Ad26.COV2.S vaccination and SARS-CoV-2 variants. Treatment noted: some 20 received Ad26.COV2.S at low or high dose, single or two shots; 5 received placebo; per-sample allocation not given. Specimen acquisition occurred on day 63 following the initial vaccine or placebo injection. TCRdb's table, derived via immunoSEQ multiplex PCR, lists solely in-frame clones and lacks some. The data show fewer than 400,000 clones, about nine tenths seen once. V lost 11 bases to trimming and J lost 7 bases, with 21 bases between them. The CDR3 sequence is 15 residues long. CDR1 MDHEN and CDR2 SYDVKM come from the germline V gene.

Sequences were derived from peripheral blood, sampled in a trial of Ad26.COV2.S vaccine versus placebo. The chain joins TRBV28 to TRBJ1-6; D not resolved. The source of this sequence is a person between 18 and 60 years old who received the Ad26.COV2.S COVID-19 vaccine or a placebo. The CDR3 sequence: CASSYFAGRNSPLHF. The CDR3, as DNA: TGTGCCTCCTCATACTTCGCGGGGAGGAATTCACCCCTCCACTTT.